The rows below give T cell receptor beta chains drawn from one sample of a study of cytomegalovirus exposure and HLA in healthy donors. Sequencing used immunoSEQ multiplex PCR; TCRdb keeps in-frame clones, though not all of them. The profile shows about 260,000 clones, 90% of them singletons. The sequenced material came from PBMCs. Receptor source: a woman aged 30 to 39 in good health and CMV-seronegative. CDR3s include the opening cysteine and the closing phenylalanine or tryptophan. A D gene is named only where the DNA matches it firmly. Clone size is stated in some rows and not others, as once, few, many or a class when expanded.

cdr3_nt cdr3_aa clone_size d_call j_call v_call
TGTGCCAGCAGCTCACGGTACTACGAGCAGTACTTC CASSSRYYEQYF NA NA TRBJ2-7 TRBV7-9
TGTGCCAGCAATAAAGGGGGCGCAGCCGGGGAGCTGTTTTTT CASNKGGAAGELFF NA TRBD1 TRBJ2-2 TRBV28
TGTGCCAGCAGCGCTGCGGGCAAGGGCTACGAGCAGTACTTC CASSAAGKGYEQYF NA NA TRBJ2-7 TRBV9
TGCAGCGTCAAACTAGCGCCCAACAATGAGCAGTTCTTC CSVKLAPNNEQFF once TRBD2 TRBJ2-1 TRBV29-1
TGTGCCAGCAGGCGGGACACCTCCTACAATGAGCAGTTCTTC CASRRDTSYNEQFF NA NA TRBJ2-1 TRBV7-2
TGTGCCAGCAGTCCTACGACTAGCGGCTACGAGCAGTACTTC CASSPTTSGYEQYF NA TRBD2 TRBJ2-7 TRBV27
TGTGCCAGCAGCCCTGGGATTCCCTACGAGCAGTACTTC CASSPGIPYEQYF NA NA TRBJ2-7 TRBV2
TGCGCCAGCAGCCAAGACAGGCCGGGCTCCTACAATGAGCAGTTCTTC CASSQDRPGSYNEQFF NA NA TRBJ2-1 TRBV4-3
TGTGCCAGCAGCTTAGATGGGAGCTACGAGCAGTACTTC CASSLDGSYEQYF NA NA TRBJ2-7 TRBV7-6
TGTGCCTGGACCGCAGGTACAGCCGGCTACACCTTC CAWTAGTAGYTF NA NA TRBJ1-2 TRBV30
TGTGCCAGCAGTCCGAGGGCCCACAATGAGCAGTTCTTC CASSPRAHNEQFF NA NA TRBJ2-1 TRBV6-5
TGCAGTGCTAGAGATACTGAAGCTTTCTTT CSARDTEAFF NA NA TRBJ1-1 TRBV20-1
TGTGCCTGGAGTAGAGCGGGAGGGCCAGGGGAGCAGTTCTTC CAWSRAGGPGEQFF once TRBD2 TRBJ2-1 TRBV30
TGTGCCAGCAGCCAGAGAGGCTCCGGGGAGCTGTTTTTT CASSQRGSGELFF NA NA TRBJ2-2 TRBV7-3
TGTGCCAGCTCACCACGACAAGGGATAACTGAAGCTTTCTTT CASSPRQGITEAFF NA NA TRBJ1-1 TRBV18
TGCGCCAGCAGCCAGGACAGCAATCAGCCCCAGCATTTT CASSQDSNQPQHF NA NA TRBJ1-5 TRBV4-1
TGTGCCAGCAGTTTAGTCCCGGACCTGAGCAATCAGCCCCAGCATTTT CASSLVPDLSNQPQHF NA NA TRBJ1-5 TRBV27
TGTGCCAGCAGCCCTACTAGGAGTCCAAACAATGAGCAGTTCTTC CASSPTRSPNNEQFF NA NA TRBJ2-1 TRBV7-7
TGTGCCAGTAGTGCCGGGACTTGGGGCTACACCTTC CASSAGTWGYTF NA NA TRBJ1-2 TRBV19
TGTGCCAGCAGTTATTCTAGCGTCCACGAGCAGTACTTC CASSYSSVHEQYF once NA TRBJ2-7 TRBV27
TGTGCCAGAAGCTTGGGGCCCAAACAGGGACGGGGCTCCTACGAGCAGTACTTC CARSLGPKQGRGSYEQYF NA NA TRBJ2-7 TRBV5-3
TGTGCCAGCAGCCGACTAGCGGGACCTCGGATAAGGGAGCAGTACTTC CASSRLAGPRIREQYF NA TRBD2 TRBJ2-7 TRBV11-2
TGTGCCAGCTCACCGGATGGCCCCTACGAGCAGTACTTC CASSPDGPYEQYF once NA TRBJ2-7 TRBV18
TGTGCCAGCAGTAAACAGGGGTCTGGTCAGCCCCAGCATTTT CASSKQGSGQPQHF many TRBD1 TRBJ1-5 TRBV6-1
TGTGCCAGCAGCAAAATATGGACTAGCTTCGACAATGAGCAGTTCTTC CASSKIWTSFDNEQFF NA TRBD2 TRBJ2-1 TRBV7-2
TGTGCCAGCAGCCAAAACAGGGGTATCTCCTACGAGCAGTACTTC CASSQNRGISYEQYF NA TRBD1 TRBJ2-7 TRBV11-2
TGTGCCAGCAGCTTGGGGGCAGCCCCCTCCTACGAGCAGTACTTC CASSLGAAPSYEQYF NA NA TRBJ2-7 TRBV5-6
TGCGCCAGCAGCCATCGGACTAGCGGGAGTCCAGATACGCAGTATTTT CASSHRTSGSPDTQYF NA TRBD2 TRBJ2-3 TRBV4-1
TGTGCCAGTAGTATATTTGACGGGGAGCTGTTTTTT CASSIFDGELFF NA NA TRBJ2-2 TRBV19
TGCGCCAGCAGCTTGCGTCAGGGCGTCTACGAGCAGTACTTC CASSLRQGVYEQYF once NA TRBJ2-7 TRBV5-1
TGTGCCAGCAGTGACGGACTAGCCGCCAATGAGCAGTTCTTC CASSDGLAANEQFF NA TRBD2 TRBJ2-1 TRBV2
TGTGCCAGCAGCAAACAGGGGGCGAGGACTGAAGCTTTCTTT CASSKQGARTEAFF few TRBD1 TRBJ1-1 TRBV6-6
TGTGCCAGCAGTTTTGGCTATATCGGAGTTGAGCAGTTCTTC CASSFGYIGVEQFF NA NA TRBJ2-1 TRBV28
TGTGCCAGCACAGCGGGGGGGGAGACCCAGTACTTC CASTAGGETQYF once TRBD2 TRBJ2-5 TRBV6-6
TGTGCCAGCAGCCAACTGGGGGGAGCGGAGACCCAGTACTTC CASSQLGGAETQYF NA NA TRBJ2-5 TRBV14
TGTGCCAGCAGCCAAGGGGGGGCCACAGATACGCAGTATTTT CASSQGGATDTQYF NA NA TRBJ2-3 TRBV7-9
TGTGCCACCAGCGGAGGACTAGTTTCGCAGTATTTT CATSGGLVSQYF NA TRBD2 TRBJ2-3 TRBV15
TGTGCCAGCAGTCCCCTGAGGGGATTCTACGAGCAGTACTTC CASSPLRGFYEQYF NA NA TRBJ2-7 TRBV28
TGTGCCAGTCGCGCTAGCGGGAGTGGAACAGATACGCAGTATTTT CASRASGSGTDTQYF NA TRBD2 TRBJ2-3 TRBV19
TGTGCCAGCAGCCAAACCTTGGGCGGCAATCAGCCCCAGCATTTT CASSQTLGGNQPQHF NA NA TRBJ1-5 TRBV4-2
TGCGCCAGCAGCCAAGAATTAGGGCTAGCGGGAGGACACGAGCAGTACTTC CASSQELGLAGGHEQYF NA TRBD2 TRBJ2-7 TRBV4-3
TGTGCCAGCAGCTTTGGGGACGGTTACTACGAGCAGTACTTC CASSFGDGYYEQYF NA NA TRBJ2-7 TRBV7-8
TGCGCCAGCAGCCAAGATTGGATGAGAACGGCAATCAATGAGCAGTTCTTC CASSQDWMRTAINEQFF NA NA TRBJ2-1 TRBV4-3
TGTGCCAGCAGTTCTGAAATTGCGGGAGACGGTGAGCAGTTCTTC CASSSEIAGDGEQFF NA TRBD2 TRBJ2-1 TRBV27
TGTGCCAGCAGCTTAGTAGCGGTGAATGAGCAGTTCTTC CASSLVAVNEQFF NA NA TRBJ2-1 TRBV7-9
TGTGCCAGCAGCTTGGCCGGCGGGAGGGCCTACAATGAGCAGTTCTTC CASSLAGGRAYNEQFF NA TRBD2 TRBJ2-1 TRBV5-6
TGTGCCAGCAGCAGGCTTAGGAACAATGAGCAGTTCTTC CASSRLRNNEQFF NA NA TRBJ2-1 TRBV11-3
TGCAGCGTTGTCTGGTTAGCGGGCCTAGGGGGACACAATGAGCAGTTCTTC CSVVWLAGLGGHNEQFF NA NA TRBJ2-1 TRBV29-1
TGCAGCGTTGTGACAGACAACACCGGGGAGCTGTTTTTT CSVVTDNTGELFF NA NA TRBJ2-2 TRBV29-1
TGTGCCAGCACCATGGACAGGGCCAACAATGAGCAGTTCTTC CASTMDRANNEQFF NA TRBD1 TRBJ2-1 TRBV2
TGTGCCAGCAAAACAAGGGGGGCCTACAATGAGCAGTTCTTC CASKTRGAYNEQFF NA NA TRBJ2-1 TRBV28
TGTGCCAGCAGGCCGCCCTTACGGGAGCCCTACGAGCAGTACTTC CASRPPLREPYEQYF NA NA TRBJ2-7 TRBV28
TGTGCCAGCAGTTTCCGGACAGGGCGGAGATACAGATATGGCTACACCTTC CASSFRTGRRYRYGYTF NA TRBD1 TRBJ1-2 TRBV28
TGTGCCAGCAGTTGGGGAAGGGGGGCGGACGAGCAGTACTTC CASSWGRGADEQYF once NA TRBJ2-7 TRBV28
TGCAGCGTTTCGAGCGGAGTTACTAGCACAGATACGCAGTATTTT CSVSSGVTSTDTQYF NA NA TRBJ2-3 TRBV29-1